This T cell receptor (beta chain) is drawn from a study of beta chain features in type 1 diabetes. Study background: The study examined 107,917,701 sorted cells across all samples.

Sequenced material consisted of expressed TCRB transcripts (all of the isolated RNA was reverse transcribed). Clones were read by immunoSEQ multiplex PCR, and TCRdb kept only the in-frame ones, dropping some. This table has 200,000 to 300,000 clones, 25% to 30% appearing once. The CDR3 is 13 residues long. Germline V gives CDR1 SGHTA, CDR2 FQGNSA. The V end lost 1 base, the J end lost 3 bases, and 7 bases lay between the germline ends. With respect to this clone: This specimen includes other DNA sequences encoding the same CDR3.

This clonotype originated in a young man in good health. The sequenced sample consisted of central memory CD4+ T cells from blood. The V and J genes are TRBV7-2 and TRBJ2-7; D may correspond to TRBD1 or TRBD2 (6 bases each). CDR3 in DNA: TGTGCCAGCAGCTTAGAGGGGGGCTACGAGCAGTACTTC. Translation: CASSLEGGYEQYF.